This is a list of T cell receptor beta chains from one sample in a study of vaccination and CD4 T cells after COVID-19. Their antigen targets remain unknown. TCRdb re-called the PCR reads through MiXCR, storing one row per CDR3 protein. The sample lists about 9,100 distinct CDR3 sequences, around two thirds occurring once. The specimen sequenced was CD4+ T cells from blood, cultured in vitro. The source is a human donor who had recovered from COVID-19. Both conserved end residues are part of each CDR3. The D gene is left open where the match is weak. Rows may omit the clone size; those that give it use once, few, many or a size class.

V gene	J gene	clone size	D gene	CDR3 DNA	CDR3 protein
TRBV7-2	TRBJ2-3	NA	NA	TGTGCCAGCAGCCGAGGGACTCGCGGGGCGGCAGATACGCAGTATTTT	CASSRGTRGAADTQYF
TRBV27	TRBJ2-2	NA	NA	TGTGCCAGCAGTACTCGAAATACCGGGGAGCTGTTTTTT	CASSTRNTGELFF
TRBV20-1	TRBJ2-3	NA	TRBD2	TGCAGTGCTAGAGATGGGAGGGCCGGTGATACGCAGTATTTT	CSARDGRAGDTQYF
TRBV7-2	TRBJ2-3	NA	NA	TGTGCCAGCAGTCCCCTCCCGGGGACAGATACGCAGTATTTT	CASSPLPGTDTQYF
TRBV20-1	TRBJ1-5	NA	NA	TGCAGTGCCAGGGACAAGAATCAGCCCCAGCATTTT	CSARDKNQPQHF
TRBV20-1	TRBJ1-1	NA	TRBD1	TGCAGTGCTAGGGTTCCCAGGGGGGGGACTGAAGCTTTCTTT	CSARVPRGGTEAFF
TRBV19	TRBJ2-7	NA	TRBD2	TGTGCCAGTAGTAGGGGAAAAAGCGGGAAACTCTACGAGCAGTACTTC	CASSRGKSGKLYEQYF
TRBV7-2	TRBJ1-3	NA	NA	TGTGCCAGCAGCTTAGAGGGGGGAGGGACGGGGGGAAACACCATATATTTT	CASSLEGGGTGGNTIYF
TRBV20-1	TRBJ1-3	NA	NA	TGCAGTGCCCGACAGCCTGGAAACACCATATATTTT	CSARQPGNTIYF
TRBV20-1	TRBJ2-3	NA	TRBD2	TGCAGTGCTCGGACTAGCGGGAGGGCAGATACGCAGTATTTT	CSARTSGRADTQYF
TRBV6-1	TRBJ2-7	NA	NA	TGTGCCAGCAGTGAAGCGCTGGGGGTTAGCGAGCAGTACTTC	CASSEALGVSEQYF
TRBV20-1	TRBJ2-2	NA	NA	TGCAGTGGCGGGGGCGACGCGAACACCGGGGAGCTGTTTTTT	CSGGGDANTGELFF
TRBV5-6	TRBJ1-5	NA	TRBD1	TGTGCCAGCAGCCCCTGGACAGGGGTAGGTCAGCCCCAGCATTTT	CASSPWTGVGQPQHF
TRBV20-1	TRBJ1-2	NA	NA	TGCAGTGCTACGTCAGGAACCTATGGCTACACCTTC	CSATSGTYGYTF
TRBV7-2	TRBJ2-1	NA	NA	TGTGCCAGCAGCCAAACTAGGGCCGATGAGCAGTTCTTC	CASSQTRADEQFF
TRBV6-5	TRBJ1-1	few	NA	TGTGCCAGCAGTTACTCACTTGACGGGAACACTGAAGCTTTCTTT	CASSYSLDGNTEAFF
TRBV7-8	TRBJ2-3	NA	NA	TGTGCCAGCAGCTCCATCCGGGCTCTCCCTAGCACAGATACGCAGTATTTT	CASSSIRALPSTDTQYF
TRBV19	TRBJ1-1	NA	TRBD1	TGTGCCAGTACCGTAGTGGACAGGGCGAACACTGAAGCTTTCTTT	CASTVVDRANTEAFF
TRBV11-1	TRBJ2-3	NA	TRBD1	TGTGCCAGCAGTCCCGGGACAGGGGGAATTGGTACGCAGTATTTT	CASSPGTGGIGTQYF
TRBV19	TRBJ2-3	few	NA	TGTGCCAGTAGGCTACTAGCAAGCACAGATACGCAGTATTTT	CASRLLASTDTQYF
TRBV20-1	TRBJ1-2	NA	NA	TGCAGTGCCCACAGAGGGAAAGCCTATGGCTACACCTTC	CSAHRGKAYGYTF
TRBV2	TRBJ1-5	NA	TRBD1	TGTGCCAGCAGTGGCGGGACAGGTCTGGCCCTTAATCAGCCCCAGCATTTT	CASSGGTGLALNQPQHF
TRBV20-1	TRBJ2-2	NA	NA	TGCAGTGCACCCCAGCCAGGGAACACCGGGGAGCTGTTTTTT	CSAPQPGNTGELFF
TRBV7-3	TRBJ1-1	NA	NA	TGTGCCAGCAGCCAGACCCCCGGGGACACTGAAGCTTTCTTT	CASSQTPGDTEAFF
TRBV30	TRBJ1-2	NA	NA	TGTGCCTGGAGTAGATATCAGGGAACTAGTAACTATGGCTACACCTTC	CAWSRYQGTSNYGYTF
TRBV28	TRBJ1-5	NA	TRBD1	TGTGCCAGCAGTTTCGGGGACAGGGAGGGCCAGCCCCAGCATTTT	CASSFGDREGQPQHF
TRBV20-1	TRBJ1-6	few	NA	TGCAGTGCTAGTGTAGGGACCAATTCACCCCTCCACTTT	CSASVGTNSPLHF
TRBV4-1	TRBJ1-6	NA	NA	TGCGCCAGCAGCCAAGACAGAGTCCTTTCACCCCTCCACTTT	CASSQDRVLSPLHF
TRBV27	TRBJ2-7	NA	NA	TGTGCCAGCAGTTACTCGAAACAGGGAGTCTCCTACGAGCAGTACTTC	CASSYSKQGVSYEQYF
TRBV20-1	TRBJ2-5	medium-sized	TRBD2	TGCAGTGCTAAAGAGGGTAATGGGGCGGGGGGGCGAATATCCGAGACCCAGTACTTC	CSAKEGNGAGGRISETQYF
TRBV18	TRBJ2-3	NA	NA	TGTGCCAGCTCCCGCGACGGACCCAGCACAGATACGCAGTATTTT	CASSRDGPSTDTQYF
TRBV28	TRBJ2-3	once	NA	TGTGCCAGCAGGAAGGGGGAGGGCACAGATACGCAGTATTTT	CASRKGEGTDTQYF
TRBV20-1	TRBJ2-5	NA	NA	TGCAGTGCTAGAGATAGCAGGGACGGTGAGACCCAGTACTTC	CSARDSRDGETQYF
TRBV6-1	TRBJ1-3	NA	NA	TGTGCCAGCAGGGAGGGTTACGGAAACACCATATATTTT	CASREGYGNTIYF
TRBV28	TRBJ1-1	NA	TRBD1	TGTGCCAGCACGGGACAGTCAAAGGTGGTGACTGAAGCTTTCTTT	CASTGQSKVVTEAFF
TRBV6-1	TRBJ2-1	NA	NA	TGTGCCAGCAGTGAAGGGGCCATCTCCTACAATGAGCAGTTCTTC	CASSEGAISYNEQFF
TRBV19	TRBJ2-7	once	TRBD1	TGTGCCAGTAGTATGGGACAGGGGAAGGTCTACGAGCAGTACTTC	CASSMGQGKVYEQYF
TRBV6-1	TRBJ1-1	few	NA	TGTGCCAGCAGTGTCAGAAACGAAGGGAGGGATGGTTTCTTT	CASSVRNEGRDGFF
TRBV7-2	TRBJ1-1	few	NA	TGTGCCAGCAGCTTGGGTTACAGGGCCTTATCGAACACTGAAGCTTTCTTT	CASSLGYRALSNTEAFF
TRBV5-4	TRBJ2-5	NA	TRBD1	TGTGCCAGCAGCTCGGGACAGCCGGGGACCCAGTACTTC	CASSSGQPGTQYF
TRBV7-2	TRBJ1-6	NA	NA	TGTGCCAGCAGCTTAAGGGTTGTCGTACGCTTCGATTCACCCCTCCACTTT	CASSLRVVVRFDSPLHF
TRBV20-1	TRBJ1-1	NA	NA	TGCAGTGCTAGAGGTGGGGGGGGATGGACTGAAGCTTTCTTT	CSARGGGGWTEAFF
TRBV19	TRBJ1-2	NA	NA	TGTGCCAGTAGTATAGGAGAACCGGGGGCTAACTATGGCTACACCTTC	CASSIGEPGANYGYTF